This TCR beta chain derives from a study of blood T cell repertoires in COVID-19. Study as a whole: Both acute and convalescent COVID-19 samples were obtained from the United States, Italy and Spain. The analysed material was cDNA or gDNA that came from T cells, B-cell-depleted T cells, or PBMCs.

From germline, CDR1 is LNHDA and CDR2 SQIVND (reference sequence). The CDR3 extends over 14 amino acids. V was trimmed by 2 bases and J by 2 bases, leaving 9 bases between them. Original handling: Estimation of nucleated cell counts was performed using reference gene primer amplification. Some clones are missing from TCRdb's copy, which holds only in-frame ones; the method was immunoSEQ multiplex PCR. The V and J calls and clone size are taken from that table; D and trimming were inferred from the DNA. This table has roughly 21,000 clones, roughly 80% appearing once. V gene TRBV19 combines with J gene TRBJ1-2, with D uncertain. Sample: peripheral blood. This receptor was obtained from a human donor in a cohort sampled during active COVID-19. Here the CDR3 reads CASSIILLNYGYTF. For the CDR3, the DNA is TGTGCCAGTAGTATAATCCTGCTAAACTATGGCTACACCTTC.